A single sample is the source of the 5 T cell receptor beta chains below, sequenced in a study of regulatory T cells in long-lasting Graves disease. Described time point: persistent/refractory GD, antithyroid drugs over 5 years with positive TRAb. Isolated PBMC RNA provided the starting material for the TCR library. HTBI primers from iRepertoire and Arm-PCR of CDR3 regions yielded the TCR beta libraries. TCRdb recomputed calls from the multiplex PCR reads with MiXCR, one row per CDR3 protein. The data show about 660,000 distinct CDR3 sequences, around 30% seen once. This sample comprised peripheral blood mononuclear cells (PBMCs), obtained when the disease was refractory, from a patient treated with antithyroid drugs. These receptors were taken from a female donor with Graves disease.

This clonotype was seen ten or more times. This chain links TRBV12-3 or TRBV12-4 with TRBJ1-5; 7 nucleotides agree with TRBD1. With 5 bases clipped from V and 4 bases from J, the junction kept 14 bases outside the gene matches. The CDR3 runs 17 residues. Written as DNA, the CDR3 is TGTGCCAGCAGTCCCTACGACAGGGCGGGTTGGAATCAGCCCCAGCATTTT. The encoded protein is CASSPYDRAGWNQPQHF.

Only a few counts were recorded for this clonotype. The J gene is TRBJ1-2, the V gene TRBV15; 9 nucleotides match TRBD1. V trimming: 1 base; J trimming: 2 bases; junction bases outside the gene matches: 2. Germline V gives CDR1 LNHNV, CDR2 YYDKDF (reference sequence). This CDR3 region has 15 residues. The CDR3 DNA reads TGTGCCACCAGCAGAGGTGGACAGGGGAACTATGGCTACACCTTC. Amino acids: CATSRGGQGNYGYTF. The entire variable domain, with the rest obtained from reference TRBV15 and TRBJ1-2, is as follows: DAMVIQNPRYQVTQFGKPVTLSCSQTLNHNVMYWYQQKSSQAPKLLFHYYDKDFNNEADTPDNFQSRRPNTSFCFLDIRSPGLGDTAMYLCATSRGGQGNYGYTFGSGTRLTVV.

For this clonotype: A much larger clone lies one base from this, so it may be a read error. The CDR3 ends on some other residue instead of the conserved phenylalanine or tryptophan, so this is likely a read error. The CDR3 DNA sequence: TGTGCCAGCAGAGTCACAGGGGAGGTCTACACCCTC. This codes for CASRVTGEVYTL. This chain uses TRBV28 with TRBJ1-2, with 7 bases aligning to TRBD1. CDR3 length equals 12 residues. Losses at the gene ends were 6 bases for V and 10 bases for J; bases not matched to a gene: 8. Germline CDR1 and CDR2: MDHEN and SYDVKM.

The V gene is TRBV20-1, the J gene TRBJ2-5; D is unresolved. CDR1 and CDR2 from the germline V gene are DFQATT and SNEGSKA (reference sequence). Trimming shortened V by 3 bases and J by 4 bases, and 9 bases separated the two germline ends. The CDR3 spans 12 residues. CDR3 bases: TGCAGTGCTAGGGATCCCAGAGAGACCCAGTACTTC. Protein sequence: CSARDPRETQYF.

This rearrangement joins TRBV19 to TRBJ2-2; TRBD1 aligns across 8 bases. This CDR3 is 16 amino acids long. Germline V gene lookup returns CDR1 LNHDA and CDR2 SQIVND (reference sequence). Germline trimming cut 7 bases from V and 7 bases from J; bases unmatched to any gene: 14. In DNA, the CDR3 is TGTGCCAGTACCGTCCCACGGGCAGGGGGCATCGGGGAGCTGTTTTTT. Translation gives CASTVPRAGGIGELFF.